These 15 T cell receptor beta chains came from one sample sequenced in a study of T-cell reconstitution after alpha-beta-depleted transplantation in children. Using unique molecular identifiers, the investigators prepared the TCRbeta library. From the PCR reads, TCRdb called clonotypes with MiXCR, one entry per CDR3 protein. This repertoire shows almost 500,000 distinct CDR3 sequences, around 12% found once; its top ten account for more than 5.5%. The sample was PBMCs from the stem cell graft donor, taken from the stem cell graft. The receptor set was obtained from a human donor who donated a stem cell graft to a child with combined immunodeficiency.

The chain combines TRBV7-2 with TRBJ2-3; 9 bases are shared with TRBD2. The CDR3 length is 12 residues. CDR1 SGHTA and CDR2 FQGNSA come from the germline V gene. Germline trimming cut 1 base from V and 12 bases from J; bases unmatched to any gene: 2. As DNA, the CDR3 is TGTGCCAGCAGCTTAGAGGGGACTAGCCAGTATTTT. Protein product: CASSLEGTSQYF.

Only a few counts were recorded for this clonotype. The chain links TRBV6-1 to TRBJ2-3, with D uncertain. Per the germline V gene, CDR1 is MNHNS and CDR2 is SASEGT. The CDR3 runs to 14 residues. Trimming stripped 6 bases from V and 4 bases from J, with 14 bases between. CDR3 residues: CASRADTGPDTQYF. The CDR3, as DNA: TGTGCCAGCAGGGCCGACACCGGTCCAGATACGCAGTATTTT.

The sample holds a few counts of this clonotype. The chain recombines TRBV20-1 with TRBJ2-3, with D possibly matching TRBD2 (7 bases). Trimming left V 6 bases short and J 5 bases short, with 15 bases between. Per germline, CDR1 DFQATT and CDR2 SNEGSKA (reference sequence). The CDR3 is 13 residues long. The CDR3 DNA reads as TGCAGTGCGCCGGGGGGCTTGGTAGATACGCAGTATTTT. Translated, it gives CSAPGGLVDTQYF.

This clonotype has just a few counts. The chain uses TRBV4-3 and TRBJ2-7, with TRBD2 matching 14 bases. Looked up from germline, CDR1 is LGHNA and CDR2 is YSLEER. This CDR3 has 17 residues. The ends lost 4 bases at V and 2 bases at J; junction bases unmatched: 7. Written as DNA, the CDR3 is TGCGCCAGCAGCCTGGGGACTAGCGGGAGTATTCCCTACGAGCAGTACTTC. Translating it yields CASSLGTSGSIPYEQYF.

This chain uses TRBV19 with TRBJ2-1, with 7 bases fitting TRBD1. CDR3 length: 14 amino acids. The trim removed 5 bases at V and 7 bases at J, leaving 8 bases unmatched. CDR1 is LNHDA, CDR2 SQIVND, per germline (reference sequence). The CDR3 DNA sequence: TGTGCCAGTAGTTACAGGGGCTATATTAATGAGCAGTTCTTC. It is translated as CASSYRGYINEQFF.

DNA of the CDR3: TGTGCCAGCAGTCTCCGATGGGACAGGGGGTCCGGGGAGCTGTTTTTT. This gives the protein CASSLRWDRGSGELFF. The chain carries TRBV28 and TRBJ2-2; 11 nucleotides align to TRBD1. Germline V lookup: CDR1 MDHEN, CDR2 SYDVKM. The CDR3 loop spans 16 amino acids. The junction had 8 bases not matched to a gene; V was cut back by 5 bases and J by 6 bases.

This clonotype was recorded at least ten times. The chain links TRBV28 to TRBJ1-6; D not resolved. CDR1 MDHEN and CDR2 SYDVKM come from the germline V gene. V was trimmed by 8 bases and J by 7 bases, leaving 12 bases between them. This CDR3 has 13 residues. The CDR3 DNA follows: TGTGCCAGCCGCGAGACACCCAATTCACCCCTCCACTTT. Amino acids: CASRETPNSPLHF.

In its sample, this clonotype was seen a few times. The chain joins TRBV20-1 to TRBJ2-1; D is perhaps TRBD2 (5 bases). The CDR3 spans 15 residues. Germline V gives CDR1 DFQATT, CDR2 SNEGSKA (reference sequence). Trimming removed 6 bases at V and 0 bases at J, with 15 bases between. In DNA form, the CDR3 reads TGCAGTGCCAGAACCCGGGGAAACTCCTACAATGAGCAGTTCTTC. This gives the protein CSARTRGNSYNEQFF.

This clonotype was counted many times. The genes are TRBV7-8 and TRBJ2-2; TRBD2 is a possible D gene (5 bases). V dropped 5 bases and J dropped 7 bases, with 11 bases sitting between them. Germline CDR1 reads SGHVS; CDR2 reads FQNEAQ. This CDR3 has 13 amino acids. CDR3 bases: TGTGCCAGCAGCCCGACCGGGGTCGGGGAGCTGTTTTTT. Its protein is CASSPTGVGELFF. Combining the CDR3 with reference TRBV7-8 and TRBJ2-2 gives the whole variable domain GAGVSQSPRYKVAKRGQDVALRCDPISGHVSLFWYQQALGQGPEFLTYFQNEAQLDKSGLPSDRFFAERPEGSVSTLKIQRTQQEDSAVYLCASSPTGVGELFFGEGSRLTVL.

This clonotype turned up a few times. The V and J genes are TRBV29-1 and TRBJ2-1; 12 bases fit TRBD2. Per the germline V gene, CDR1 is SQVTM and CDR2 is ANQGSEA. With 6 bases clipped from V and 2 bases from J, the junction kept 8 bases outside the gene matches. The CDR3 is 16 amino acids. DNA of the CDR3: TGCAGCGTGGGTAAGACTAGCGGGGGCCCCTACAATGAGCAGTTCTTC. Translation: CSVGKTSGGPYNEQFF.

This clonotype came up a few times. The rearrangement uses TRBV18 and TRBJ1-2, with TRBD1 matching over 7 bases. V shed 3 bases and J 4 bases; nucleotides not matched to a gene: 5. CDR1 and CDR2 (germline): KGHSH, LQKENI. This CDR3 region has 14 residues. CDR3: CASSPGQDLYGYTF. The CDR3 nucleotides read TGTGCCAGCTCACCCGGACAGGATCTCTATGGCTACACCTTC.

This clonotype has more than one count but fewer than ten. This chain connects TRBV29-1 to TRBJ2-5; D may be TRBD2 (6 bases). Germline lookup yields CDR1 SQVTM and CDR2 ANQGSEA. The V end was cut by 7 bases, the J end by 3 bases, with 9 bases between. The CDR3 sequence is 11 residues long. CDR3 coding DNA: TGCAGCGGTGCGGGGAAAGAGACCCAGTACTTC. Translated: CSGAGKETQYF. Full variable domain (rest looked up from reference TRBV29-1 and TRBJ2-5): SAVISQKPSRDICQRGTSLTIQCQVDSQVTMMFWYRQQPGQSLTLIATANQGSEATYESGFVIDKFPISRPNLTFSTLTVSNMSPEDSSIYLCSGAGKETQYFGPGTRLLVL.

V usage is TRBV5-4 and J usage is TRBJ2-3; TRBD2 matches at 7 bases. The CDR3 loop spans 17 amino acids. The trim removed 4 bases at V and 5 bases at J, leaving 16 bases unmatched. CDR1 is SGHNT and CDR2 is YYREEE in the germline V gene (reference sequence). The CDR3 is CASSPPLGGVIGDTQYF. The CDR3 coding sequence is TGTGCCAGCAGCCCCCCCCTGGGGGGGGTGATAGGAGATACGCAGTATTTT.

This clonotype was recorded at least ten times. The rearrangement uses TRBV6-5 and TRBJ2-5; a possible D gene is TRBD2 (6 bases). V lost 0 bases and J lost 3, with 8 bases in between. The germline V gene has CDR1 MNHEY and CDR2 SVGAGI. This CDR3 has 14 residues. The CDR3 loop reads CASSYSSGEETQYF. In DNA form, the CDR3 reads TGTGCCAGCAGTTACTCGTCGGGGGAAGAGACCCAGTACTTC.

V and J are TRBV7-2 and TRBJ1-2; 7 nucleotides match TRBD1. Germline assignment: CDR1 SGHTA and CDR2 FQGNSA. This CDR3 is 15 amino acids long. The V segment lost 5 bases and the J segment 1 base; nucleotides outside the gene matches: 7. The CDR3 is CASSHQQGFNYGYTF. Here the CDR3 DNA reads TGTGCCAGCAGCCATCAACAGGGGTTTAACTATGGCTACACCTTC.